The 16 T cell receptor beta chains given below trace back to one sample, sequenced in a study of T cell changes during pregnancy in multiple sclerosis. Assay used: immunoSEQ multiplex PCR; TCRdb lists only in-frame clones, some missing. The data contain around 96,000 clones, around 92% of them singletons. The starting material was peripheral blood, obtained in the third trimester of pregnancy. These receptors were taken from a female donor with multiple sclerosis, enrolled in a pregnancy study.

The chain links TRBV2 to TRBJ1-2, with 7 bases aligning to TRBD1. The CDR3 runs 12 residues. After removal of 9 bases from V and 3 bases from J, the junction contained 4 bases not matched to a gene. The germline V gene encodes CDR1 SNHLY and CDR2 FYNNEI. CDR3 sequence (DNA): TGTGCCAGTTCGACAGGGTACTATGGCTACACCTTC. It codes for CASSTGYYGYTF.

The chain has TRBV5-1 and TRBJ2-7; maybe TRBD2 (6 bases). CDR1 is SGHRS, CDR2 YFSETQ, per germline. The V and J ends lost 6 bases and 3 bases respectively, with 16 bases between them. This CDR3 has 14 residues. This CDR3 reads CASTPSDGSYEQYF. DNA of the CDR3: TGCGCCAGCACCCCGTCGGACGGGAGCTACGAGCAGTACTTC.

The rearrangement links TRBV5-1 to TRBJ2-2; 10 bases fit TRBD1. The germline V gene encodes CDR1 SGHRS and CDR2 YFSETQ. Unmatched junction bases numbered 13, after V lost 6 bases and J lost 5 bases. The CDR3 loop spans 17 amino acids. The CDR3 coding sequence is TGCGCCAGCACCACCCTACCGGGACAGGGGATTACCGGGGAGCTGTTTTTT. Its protein is CASTTLPGQGITGELFF.

The gene calls are TRBV5-1 and TRBJ2-1; no clear D gene. The V and J ends lost 5 bases and 0 bases respectively, with 6 bases between them. Germline V gives CDR1 SGHRS, CDR2 YFSETQ. CDR3 length: 13 residues. This CDR3 is CASRVSSYNEQFF. CDR3 bases: TGCGCCAGCAGGGTGAGCTCCTACAATGAGCAGTTCTTC.

The V gene is TRBV19, the J gene TRBJ1-5, with a possible D match to TRBD1 (5 bases). The ends were cut back, 1 base at V and 7 bases at J, with 11 bases in the middle. This CDR3 has 14 residues. The V gene's germline CDR1 is LNHDA and CDR2 SQIVND (reference sequence). The CDR3 coding sequence is TGTGCCAGTAGTATAGCGGGGGTTCGACAGCCCCAGCATTTT. It specifies CASSIAGVRQPQHF.

The gene calls are TRBV5-1 and TRBJ2-3; 8 positions match TRBD2. The CDR3 contains 14 residues. Germline V lookup: CDR1 SGHRS, CDR2 YFSETQ. The J segment lost 5 bases and the V segment lost 4 bases, leaving 6 bases of the junction unmatched. Here the CDR3 reads CASSGAGVVDTQYF. In DNA form, the CDR3 reads TGCGCCAGCAGCGGAGCGGGAGTGGTAGATACGCAGTATTTT.

In this sample, this clone turned up once. The chain uses TRBV6-5 and TRBJ2-1; 11 bases match TRBD2. V was pared by 6 bases and J by 10 bases, with 11 bases of the junction left unmatched. The CDR3 is made up of 15 amino acids. The germline V gene encodes CDR1 MNHEY and CDR2 SVGAGI. The CDR3 DNA is TGTGCCAGCAGATGGGATAGCGGGAGGGCAGGCGAGCAGTTCTTC. This translates into CASRWDSGRAGEQFF.

The V and J genes are TRBV6-4 and TRBJ2-3; D remains unclear. The V end lost 2 bases, the J end lost 0 bases, and 9 bases lay between the germline ends. CDR1 MRHNA and CDR2 SNTAGT come from the germline V gene. The CDR3 runs to 15 residues. In DNA, the CDR3 is TGTGCCAGCAGTGACCGAGGCTCTAGCACAGATACGCAGTATTTT. Translation gives CASSDRGSSTDTQYF.

J is TRBJ2-7 and V is TRBV7-2, with unresolved D. From germline, CDR1 is SGHTA and CDR2 FQGNSA. The V and J ends lost 5 bases and 5 bases respectively, with 10 bases between them. CDR3 length: 12 amino acids. CDR3 sequence: CASSQNRNEQYF. CDR3 coding DNA: TGTGCCAGCAGCCAGAACCGTAACGAGCAGTACTTC.

V usage is TRBV7-6 and J usage is TRBJ2-1, with 9 positions matching TRBD2. CDR1 is SGHVS, CDR2 FNYEAQ, per germline. CDR3 length equals 16 residues. V trimming: 4 bases; J trimming: 1 base; junction bases outside the gene matches: 5. The chain's CDR3 is CASSSIAGESYNEQFF. CDR3 bases: TGTGCCAGCAGCTCTATAGCGGGAGAGTCCTACAATGAGCAGTTCTTC.

This clone was detected once. The V gene is TRBV2, the J gene TRBJ1-5; the D is unclear. Between the trimmed V and J ends, which lost 0 bases and 5 bases, there was a span of 14 bases. Germline CDR1 SNHLY, CDR2 FYNNEI. CDR3 size: 16 residues. The CDR3 coding sequence is TGTGCCAGCAGTGAAGCGCTTTCAGGCGCCGATCAGCCCCAGCATTTT. Its protein product is CASSEALSGADQPQHF.

This clone was observed once. The rearrangement joins TRBV28 to TRBJ2-1; 8 bases map to TRBD2. V dropped 6 bases and J dropped 6; count of bases not matched to a gene: 7. The germline V gene has CDR1 MDHEN and CDR2 SYDVKM. This CDR3 has 14 residues. The CDR3: CASSPGTSLNEQFF. The CDR3 DNA sequence: TGTGCCAGCAGCCCCGGGACTAGTCTCAATGAGCAGTTCTTC.

The chain uses TRBV25-1 and TRBJ1-3, with no clear D. The germline gives CDR1 MGHDK, CDR2 SYGVNS. This CDR3 has 13 residues. With 4 bases removed from V and 4 bases from J, the gap between germline ends came to 8 bases. CDR3: CASSALPGNTIYF. The CDR3 nucleotides read TGTGCCAGCAGTGCCCTACCCGGAAACACCATATATTTT.

This clone was seen only once. The chain joins TRBV4-3 to TRBJ1-1; D is perhaps TRBD1 (6 bases). CDR1 and CDR2 from the germline V gene are LGHNA and YSLEER. V was shortened by 4 bases and J by 3 bases, with 15 bases between the two germline ends. The CDR3 is 15 amino acids. The CDR3 sequence: CASSPLAGADTEAFF. The CDR3 DNA follows: TGCGCCAGCAGCCCCCTTGCAGGGGCGGACACTGAAGCTTTCTTT.

The chain links TRBV29-1 to TRBJ2-1; the match to TRBD1 covers 10 bases. The CDR3 runs 15 residues. Trimming at V came to 2 bases and at J to 5 bases, leaving 6 bases not matched to a gene. CDR1 and CDR2 from the germline V gene are SQVTM and ANQGSEA. CDR3 residues: CSVEWGTGVDNEQFF. The CDR3, as DNA: TGCAGCGTTGAATGGGGGACAGGGGTGGACAATGAGCAGTTCTTC.

The chain uses TRBV7-9 and TRBJ2-3; a weak D match, TRBD2 (6 bases). CDR3 size: 14 residues. V shed 5 bases and J shed 11 bases, with 20 bases lying between them. Germline V gene data show CDR1 as SEHNR and CDR2 as FQNEAQ (reference sequence). The CDR3: CASSPSGGQIKQYF. The CDR3 region has the DNA TGTGCCAGCAGCCCCTCCGGAGGGCAGATAAAGCAGTATTTT.